This TCR beta chain was observed in a study of OX40 agonist ivuxolimab in advanced cancers. About the study: Hepatocellular carcinoma, melanoma, renal cell or head and neck cancer was diagnosed in the dose-escalation patients. General observations from the study: Some nonresponders additionally presented with little normalized T-cell clonal expansion.

About this clone itself: Its target is unknown.

CDR3 length equals 15 residues. Germline V CDR1 and CDR2: SGHDT, YYEEEE. Trimming removed 2 bases from V and 2 bases from J, with 11 bases in between. Using immunoSEQ multiplex PCR, the repertoire was profiled, and TCRdb retains in-frame clones only, with some absent. Of 65,000 or so clones in the sample, 80% to 95% were seen once. The specimen comprised CD4+ or CD8+ T cells sorted from blood, sampled in a trial of the OX40 agonist ivuxolimab. The rearrangement uses TRBV5-6 and TRBJ1-5; TRBD1 might be the D (5 bases). The TCR was taken from an adult with an advanced solid tumor such as melanoma, head and neck, liver or kidney cancer. The CDR3 loop is CASSLGVSGNQPQHF. CDR3 nucleotide sequence: TGTGCCAGCAGCTTAGGGGTGTCTGGCAATCAGCCCCAGCATTTT.